This note documents a single TCR beta chain sequence. This CDR3 contains 16 residues. The data were obtained in a study of blood T cell repertoires in COVID-19. Study context: Acute and convalescent COVID-19 specimens originated in the United States, Italy and Spain. From T cells, B-cell-depleted T cells, or PBMCs came the material, which was cDNA or gDNA.

Generated by immunoSEQ multiplex PCR, the TCRdb table keeps only in-frame clones and is missing some. Among about 670,000 clones listed, 85% to 90% were seen once. Material: peripheral blood. This TCR derives from a woman between 18 and 30 years old with acute or convalescent COVID-19. This chain connects TRBV1 to TRBJ1-1; the D call TRBD1 from the table was never checked on the DNA. TRBV1 has pseudogene status. This CDR3 is CTSSQIGGQGYTEAFF. Written as DNA, the CDR3 is TGCACCAGCAGCCAAATCGGAGGACAGGGGTACACTGAAGCTTTCTTT.